This T cell receptor (beta chain) was retrieved from a study of blood T cell repertoires in COVID-19. About the study: Spain, Italy and the United States supplied samples that represented acute and convalescent COVID-19. Sample material is recorded as cDNA or gDNA derived from T cells, B-cell-depleted T cells, or PBMCs.

Study processing details: Estimated nucleated cell counts came from reference gene primer amplification. Some clones are missing from TCRdb's copy, which holds only in-frame ones; the method was immunoSEQ multiplex PCR. Clonal size and the V and J genes are those of that table, whereas D and trimming came from the DNA. The sample lists 150,000 or so clones, less than 85% occurring once. A Seattle source enrolled patients during active infection and followed them longitudinally. The CDR3 is 17 amino acids. The trim removed 7 bases at V and 0 bases at J, leaving 9 bases unmatched. CDR1 and CDR2 from the germline V gene are LNHDA and SQIVND (reference sequence).

Sequences were obtained from peripheral blood. The TCR comes from a woman aged 55-70 years with COVID-19, enrolled during active disease. The rearrangement uses TRBV19 and TRBJ2-6; 7 nucleotides match TRBD1. The CDR3: CASTSGTAGSGANVLTF. DNA of the CDR3: TGTGCCAGTACCTCCGGGACAGCTGGCTCTGGGGCCAACGTCCTGACTTTC.